The next 10 T cell receptor beta chains were all read from a single sample in a study of cytomegalovirus exposure and HLA in healthy donors. The PCR ran on 60 Vbeta and 13 Jbeta primers. Here immunoSEQ multiplex PCR was the method, and the copy in TCRdb shows in-frame clones only, minus some. Among 100,000 to 150,000 clones, approximately 84% were seen once, and the ten largest hold around 4%. Sequenced sample: PBMCs. These TCRs come from a man aged 18 to 29 in good health and CMV-seropositive.

In DNA, the CDR3 is TGTGCCAGCAGCTCCTCGGGACAGGGGATGAATGAGCAGTTCTTC. Translation: CASSSSGQGMNEQFF. The rearrangement uses TRBV5-6 and TRBJ2-1, with 10 bases lining up with TRBD1. V shed 3 bases and J 7 bases; nucleotides not matched to a gene: 7. Germline CDR1 and CDR2: SGHDT and YYEEEE. The CDR3 loop spans 15 amino acids.

The rearrangement uses TRBV18 and TRBJ2-2; D not certain. The V end was cut by 4 bases, the J end by 5 bases, with 14 bases between. This CDR3 has 15 residues. Germline V gene data show CDR1 as KGHSH and CDR2 as LQKENI. CDR3 nucleotides: TGTGCCAGCTCACGACATCAGTTGTTTACCGGGGAGCTGTTTTTT. It encodes CASSRHQLFTGELFF.

The table lists this clone with a few counts. The CDR3 DNA is TGTGCCAGCGGGGACAGGATCTACGAGCAGTACTTC. This encodes CASGDRIYEQYF. The chain joins TRBV2 to TRBJ2-7; TRBD1 agrees at 8 bases. This CDR3 is built from 12 residues. V lost 8 bases to trimming and J lost 3 bases; unmatched junction nucleotides: 3. Germline CDR1 is SNHLY and CDR2 is FYNNEI. Full variable domain (missing parts from reference TRBV2 and TRBJ2-7): EPEVTQTPSHQVTQMGQEVILRCVPISNHLYFYWYRQILGQKVEFLVSFYNNEISEKSEIFDDQFSVERPDGSNFTLKIRSTKLEDSAMYFCASGDRIYEQYFGPGTRLTVT.

This clone has a single count. Distinct nucleotide sequences in the sample also encode this CDR3. The chain couples TRBV27 to TRBJ2-7; tentative D call: TRBD2 (5 bases). Trimming removed 4 bases at V and 2 bases at J, with 6 bases between. CDR1 and CDR2 (germline): MNHEY, SMNVEV (reference sequence). The CDR3 is 12 residues long. The CDR3 region is CASSSGTYEQYF. CDR3 DNA sequence: TGTGCCAGCAGTTCCGGGACCTACGAGCAGTACTTC.

This sequence joins TRBV27 and TRBJ2-7, with 14 bases aligning to TRBD2. This CDR3 has 16 residues. CDR1 and CDR2 (germline): MNHEY, SMNVEV (reference sequence). V lost 5 bases to trimming and J lost 4 bases; unmatched junction nucleotides: 7. CDR3 loop: CASSPGTSGSSYEQYF. CDR3 bases: TGTGCCAGCAGTCCCGGGACTAGCGGGAGTTCGTACGAGCAGTACTTC.

This chain joins TRBV2 and TRBJ1-4, with 7 bases identical to TRBD1. The junction had 4 bases not matched to a gene; V was cut back by 6 bases and J by 6 bases. The CDR3 is 13 residues long. Germline V gene sequence: CDR1 SNHLY, CDR2 FYNNEI. The CDR3 reads CASRRDSDEKLFF. Here the CDR3 DNA reads TGTGCCAGCAGAAGGGACAGCGATGAAAAACTGTTTTTT.

Concerning this clone: The same CDR3 can be traced to other DNA sequences in this sample. The rearrangement links TRBV27 to TRBJ1-1, with a weak D call TRBD1 (5 bases). Germline-derived CDR1 and CDR2 are MNHEY and SMNVEV (reference sequence). Trimming shortened V by 2 bases and J by 4 bases, and 11 bases separated the two germline ends. The CDR3 runs 14 residues. CDR3 sequence reads: CASSLLGGGTEAFF. The CDR3 nucleotides read TGTGCCAGCAGTTTACTTGGGGGAGGCACTGAAGCTTTCTTT.

This clone has a handful of counts. This chain uses TRBV7-9 with TRBJ2-1, with D possibly matching TRBD2 (5 bases). The CDR3 contains 16 residues. Trimming took 1 base from V and 4 from J, leaving 14 bases between them. Looked up from germline, CDR1 is SEHNR and CDR2 is FQNEAQ (reference sequence). CDR3 region: CASSLEGERPYNEQFF. CDR3 nucleotide sequence: TGTGCCAGCAGCTTAGAGGGAGAGAGACCTTACAATGAGCAGTTCTTC. Complete variable domain (other parts from reference TRBV7-9 and TRBJ2-1): DTGVSQNPRHKITKRGQNVTFRCDPISEHNRLYWYRQTLGQGPEFLTYFQNEAQLEKSRLLSDRFSAERPKGSFSTLEIQRTEQGDSAMYLCASSLEGERPYNEQFFGPGTRLTVL.

The chain combines TRBV6-6 with TRBJ1-5, with 10 bases identical to TRBD1. Germline CDR1 MNHNY, CDR2 SVGAGI (reference sequence). V gave up 4 bases and J gave up 6 bases; unmatched junction bases: 6. The CDR3 covers 15 residues. CDR3 residues: CASSWDRGDTQPQHF. In nucleotides, the CDR3 is TGTGCCAGCAGTTGGGACAGGGGAGATACTCAGCCCCAGCATTTT.

This chain uses TRBV2 with TRBJ2-7; tentative D call: TRBD1 (5 bases). There are 15 residues in the CDR3. V lost 4 bases and J lost 2, with 15 bases in between. The germline CDR1 and CDR2 sequences are SNHLY and FYNNEI. The CDR3 sequence is CASSALGQGPYEQYF. The CDR3 nucleotides are TGTGCCAGCAGTGCCCTCGGCCAGGGTCCCTACGAGCAGTACTTC.